The clone carrying this TCR beta chain was seen many times. Its antigen is not known. This record belongs to a study of regulatory T cells in long-lasting Graves disease. On the study more broadly: Antithyroid drugs had been taken by newly diagnosed Graves' patients for under 3 months.

Arm-PCR of CDR3 regions and iRepertoire HTBI primers were used to build TCR beta libraries. TCRdb independently ran MiXCR on the multiplex PCR reads; one entry per CDR3 protein. Of some 460,000 distinct CDR3 sequences in the sample, 15% to 20% were seen once. This CDR3 has 16 amino acids. The trim removed 5 bases at V and 7 bases at J, leaving 11 bases unmatched. The germline gives CDR1 SGHAT, CDR2 FQNNGV. Study-level results: Persistent patients shared more public clonotypes (roughly 2,800) than new patients (approximately 1,000).

The time point was: newly diagnosed GD, antithyroid drugs for less than 3 months. PBMCs provided the RNA from which the TCR library was made. These data were also filed under a second study, of T cells in Graves' hyperthyroidism and ophthalmopathy. That paper adds: The HTBI primer set served for first-round RT-PCR of the TCR CDR3. Patients with ophthalmopathy were separated from those with stable hyperthyroidism by a 13 V-J model.

The chain recombines TRBV11-2 with TRBJ2-1, with 10 bases aligning to TRBD2. Source: peripheral blood mononuclear cells (PBMCs), taken at new diagnosis, from a patient treated with antithyroid drugs. This TCR was recovered from a man in his forties or fifties with Graves disease. The CDR3 DNA sequence: TGTGCCAGCAGCCCAGTAAGCGGGAGGGCCCCTAATGAGCAGTTCTTC. The encoded protein is CASSPVSGRAPNEQFF.